These T cell receptor beta chains were read from a single sample in a study of blood T cell repertoires in COVID-19. Libraries were prepared by immunoSEQ multiplex PCR; TCRdb keeps only in-frame clonotypes and omits some of them. The table has around 160,000 clones, approximately 95% seen once; the top ten hold just under 2%. Sequencing used peripheral blood. The receptors derive from a woman aged 60-75 years with COVID-19, enrolled during active disease. Each CDR3 is given with its conserved first and last residue. Fields, in order: J gene, D gene, clone size, V gene, CDR3 protein, CDR3 DNA. A D gene is named only where the DNA matches it firmly. Rows give clone size only sometimes, using once, few, many, or a class for an expanded clone.

J gene: TRBJ2-2
D gene: TRBD1
clone size: NA
V gene: TRBV5-1
CDR3 protein: CASRRTGTNTGELFF
CDR3 DNA: TGCGCCAGCAGGCGGACAGGGACGAACACCGGGGAGCTGTTTTTT

J gene: TRBJ2-7
D gene: TRBD2
clone size: NA
V gene: TRBV9
CDR3 protein: CASSVGSGGYNEQYF
CDR3 DNA: TGTGCCAGCAGCGTGGGTAGCGGGGGGTACAACGAGCAGTACTTC

J gene: TRBJ2-7
D gene: TRBD2
clone size: NA
V gene: TRBV5-5
CDR3 protein: CASSLGLAGETYEQYF
CDR3 DNA: TGTGCCAGCAGCTTGGGACTAGCGGGGGAGACCTACGAGCAGTACTTC

J gene: TRBJ2-6
D gene: NA
clone size: NA
V gene: TRBV27
CDR3 protein: CASSFYTSGANVLTF
CDR3 DNA: TGTGCCAGCAGTTTCTATACCTCTGGGGCCAACGTCCTGACTTTC

J gene: TRBJ1-2
D gene: NA
clone size: NA
V gene: TRBV9
CDR3 protein: CASSVGQLRPLYGYTF
CDR3 DNA: TGTGCCAGCAGCGTAGGACAATTAAGGCCCCTTTATGGCTACACCTTC

J gene: TRBJ1-1
D gene: NA
clone size: few
V gene: TRBV15
CDR3 protein: CATSSGATQAATEAFF
CDR3 DNA: TGTGCCACCAGCAGTGGTGCCACACAAGCGGCCACTGAAGCTTTCTTT

J gene: TRBJ1-4
D gene: NA
clone size: NA
V gene: TRBV25-1
CDR3 protein: CASSGSSGATNEKLFF
CDR3 DNA: TGTGCCAGCAGTGGGTCTTCAGGGGCAACTAATGAAAAACTGTTTTTT

J gene: TRBJ1-2
D gene: TRBD1
clone size: NA
V gene: TRBV6-2/TRBV6-3
CDR3 protein: CASSYRGGSGYTF
CDR3 DNA: TGTGCCAGCAGTTACAGAGGGGGCTCTGGCTACACCTTC

J gene: TRBJ2-2
D gene: NA
clone size: NA
V gene: TRBV11-3
CDR3 protein: CASSHLYQQGLHTGELFF
CDR3 DNA: TGTGCCAGCAGCCACCTCTACCAGCAGGGGCTGCACACCGGGGAGCTGTTTTTT

J gene: TRBJ1-6
D gene: NA
clone size: NA
V gene: TRBV19
CDR3 protein: CASSPRDTNSPLHF
CDR3 DNA: TGTGCCAGTAGCCCCCGGGACACCAATTCACCCCTCCACTTT

J gene: TRBJ1-2
D gene: NA
clone size: NA
V gene: TRBV6-5
CDR3 protein: CASSRGQNFNYGYTF
CDR3 DNA: TGTGCCAGCAGCAGGGGACAAAACTTTAACTATGGCTACACCTTC

J gene: TRBJ1-2
D gene: NA
clone size: NA
V gene: TRBV9
CDR3 protein: CASSVVGQGGYTF
CDR3 DNA: TGTGCCAGCAGCGTAGTGGGTCAGGGAGGATACACCTTC

J gene: TRBJ1-2
D gene: TRBD1
clone size: NA
V gene: TRBV10-3
CDR3 protein: CASHGTGVVGGYTF
CDR3 DNA: TGTGCTTCTCACGGGACAGGGGTTGTAGGTGGCTACACCTTC

J gene: TRBJ2-7
D gene: TRBD1
clone size: once
V gene: TRBV19
CDR3 protein: CASSLGQGYEQYF
CDR3 DNA: TGTGCCAGTAGTCTCGGACAGGGGTACGAGCAGTACTTC

J gene: TRBJ1-1
D gene: NA
clone size: NA
V gene: TRBV4-3
CDR3 protein: CASSQGPGRGKNTEAFF
CDR3 DNA: TGCGCCAGCAGCCAAGGGCCCGGCAGGGGTAAGAACACTGAAGCTTTCTTT

J gene: TRBJ2-7
D gene: NA
clone size: NA
V gene: TRBV15
CDR3 protein: CATSREGQGFSEQYF
CDR3 DNA: TGTGCCACCAGCAGAGAGGGGCAGGGTTTTTCCGAGCAGTACTTC

J gene: TRBJ1-4
D gene: NA
clone size: NA
V gene: TRBV11-2
CDR3 protein: CASSLVAGAPRLFF
CDR3 DNA: TGTGCCAGCAGCTTAGTGGCGGGGGCACCCAGACTGTTTTTT

J gene: TRBJ1-5
D gene: NA
clone size: few
V gene: TRBV19
CDR3 protein: CASSIRGGGSNQPQHF
CDR3 DNA: TGTGCCAGTAGTATCAGGGGAGGGGGAAGCAATCAGCCCCAGCATTTT

J gene: TRBJ1-5
D gene: NA
clone size: NA
V gene: TRBV6-1
CDR3 protein: CASSEGQKTPYSNQPQHF
CDR3 DNA: TGTGCCAGCAGTGAAGGGCAGAAAACCCCTTATAGCAATCAGCCCCAGCATTTT

J gene: TRBJ2-1
D gene: TRBD2
clone size: NA
V gene: TRBV5-6
CDR3 protein: CASSLARGGSYNEQFF
CDR3 DNA: TGTGCCAGCAGCTTGGCTCGGGGGGGCTCCTACAATGAGCAGTTCTTC

J gene: TRBJ2-1
D gene: NA
clone size: NA
V gene: TRBV18
CDR3 protein: CASSPTIIGENEQFF
CDR3 DNA: TGTGCCAGCTCACCTACTATAATTGGGGAGAATGAGCAGTTCTTC

J gene: TRBJ2-1
D gene: NA
clone size: NA
V gene: TRBV7-9
CDR3 protein: CASSLSITAYNEQFF
CDR3 DNA: TGTGCCAGCAGCTTATCTATTACCGCCTACAATGAGCAGTTCTTC

J gene: TRBJ2-5
D gene: NA
clone size: NA
V gene: TRBV3-1/TRBV3-2
CDR3 protein: CASSPGVGGLQETQYF
CDR3 DNA: TGTGCCAGCAGCCCTGGGGTGGGGGGACTCCAAGAGACCCAGTACTTC

J gene: TRBJ1-1
D gene: NA
clone size: NA
V gene: TRBV19
CDR3 protein: CATGQGIRSTEAFF
CDR3 DNA: TGTGCCACCGGCCAGGGGATAAGGAGCACTGAAGCTTTCTTT

J gene: TRBJ1-2
D gene: TRBD1
clone size: NA
V gene: TRBV18
CDR3 protein: CASSSGGQHTSNYGYTF
CDR3 DNA: TGTGCCAGCTCATCAGGGGGACAGCACACTTCTAACTATGGCTACACCTTC

J gene: TRBJ2-1
D gene: TRBD2
clone size: NA
V gene: TRBV24-1
CDR3 protein: CATSDPRTSDNEQFF
CDR3 DNA: TGTGCCACCAGTGACCCCCGGACTAGCGACAATGAGCAGTTCTTC

J gene: TRBJ1-6
D gene: TRBD1
clone size: NA
V gene: TRBV18
CDR3 protein: CASSPRDRGNSPLHF
CDR3 DNA: TGTGCCAGCTCACCGCGGGACAGGGGTAATTCACCCCTCCACTTT

J gene: TRBJ1-1
D gene: TRBD1
clone size: NA
V gene: TRBV19
CDR3 protein: CASRPTGFNAEAFF
CDR3 DNA: TGTGCCAGTAGGCCGACAGGGTTTAACGCTGAAGCTTTCTTT

J gene: TRBJ1-2
D gene: TRBD1
clone size: NA
V gene: TRBV3-1/TRBV3-2
CDR3 protein: CASTPSWAGGGYTF
CDR3 DNA: TGTGCCAGCACTCCGTCGTGGGCAGGGGGTGGCTACACCTTC

J gene: TRBJ1-5
D gene: NA
clone size: NA
V gene: TRBV3-1/TRBV3-2
CDR3 protein: CASSEAGNQPQHF
CDR3 DNA: TGTGCCAGCAGCGAAGCAGGGAATCAGCCCCAGCATTTT

J gene: TRBJ1-1
D gene: NA
clone size: NA
V gene: TRBV7-2
CDR3 protein: CASSWGGGRAFF
CDR3 DNA: TGTGCCAGCAGCTGGGGGGGAGGACGGGCTTTCTTT

J gene: TRBJ2-7
D gene: TRBD1
clone size: NA
V gene: TRBV7-8
CDR3 protein: CASSWQGAREQYF
CDR3 DNA: TGTGCCAGCAGCTGGCAGGGGGCGAGGGAGCAGTACTTC

J gene: TRBJ2-1
D gene: TRBD2
clone size: NA
V gene: TRBV7-2
CDR3 protein: CASSYRGVRFF
CDR3 DNA: TGTGCCAGCAGTTACCGGGGGGTCAGGTTCTTC

J gene: TRBJ2-1
D gene: TRBD1
clone size: NA
V gene: TRBV4-3
CDR3 protein: CASSQGTGGYNEQFF
CDR3 DNA: TGCGCCAGCAGCCAAGGGACAGGGGGCTACAATGAGCAGTTCTTC

J gene: TRBJ2-2
D gene: NA
clone size: NA
V gene: TRBV3-1/TRBV3-2
CDR3 protein: CASSRWDTGGNTGELFF
CDR3 DNA: TGTGCCAGCAGCCGGTGGGACACCGGTGGGAACACCGGGGAGCTGTTTTTT

J gene: TRBJ2-7
D gene: NA
clone size: NA
V gene: TRBV2
CDR3 protein: CASSDSYEQYF
CDR3 DNA: TGTGCCAGCAGTGATAGCTACGAGCAGTACTTC

J gene: TRBJ1-5
D gene: NA
clone size: NA
V gene: TRBV29-1
CDR3 protein: CSAHRAGGGNSNQPQHF
CDR3 DNA: TGCAGCGCCCACCGGGCGGGAGGGGGAAATAGCAATCAGCCCCAGCATTTT

J gene: TRBJ2-1
D gene: NA
clone size: NA
V gene: TRBV15
CDR3 protein: CATSRAQGEQFF
CDR3 DNA: TGTGCCACCAGCAGAGCTCAGGGGGAGCAGTTCTTC

J gene: TRBJ1-3
D gene: NA
clone size: NA
V gene: TRBV18
CDR3 protein: CASSQSGYGNTIYF
CDR3 DNA: TGTGCCAGCTCACAGTCAGGGTATGGAAACACCATATATTTT

J gene: TRBJ1-5
D gene: TRBD1
clone size: once
V gene: TRBV6-2/TRBV6-3
CDR3 protein: CASSYARRQGLTKPQHF
CDR3 DNA: TGTGCCAGCAGTTACGCTAGGAGACAGGGCCTTACGAAGCCCCAGCATTTT

J gene: TRBJ1-2
D gene: NA
clone size: NA
V gene: TRBV7-2
CDR3 protein: CASSLEGTANYGYTF
CDR3 DNA: TGTGCCAGCAGCTTAGAAGGCACAGCTAACTATGGCTACACCTTC

J gene: TRBJ2-5
D gene: TRBD1
clone size: NA
V gene: TRBV29-1
CDR3 protein: CSGTGQGAGETQYF
CDR3 DNA: TGCAGCGGGACCGGCCAGGGGGCAGGGGAGACCCAGTACTTC

J gene: TRBJ2-1
D gene: NA
clone size: once
V gene: TRBV6-2/TRBV6-3
CDR3 protein: CASSFIYTHGAYNEQFF
CDR3 DNA: TGTGCCAGCAGTTTTATATACACCCACGGGGCCTACAATGAGCAGTTCTTC

J gene: TRBJ2-1
D gene: TRBD2
clone size: NA
V gene: TRBV7-2
CDR3 protein: CASSSRGEGEQFF
CDR3 DNA: TGTGCCAGCAGCTCTCGAGGGGAGGGTGAGCAGTTCTTC

J gene: TRBJ2-5
D gene: NA
clone size: NA
V gene: TRBV6-6
CDR3 protein: CASSGETTETQYF
CDR3 DNA: TGTGCCAGCAGCGGAGAAACTACAGAGACCCAGTACTTC